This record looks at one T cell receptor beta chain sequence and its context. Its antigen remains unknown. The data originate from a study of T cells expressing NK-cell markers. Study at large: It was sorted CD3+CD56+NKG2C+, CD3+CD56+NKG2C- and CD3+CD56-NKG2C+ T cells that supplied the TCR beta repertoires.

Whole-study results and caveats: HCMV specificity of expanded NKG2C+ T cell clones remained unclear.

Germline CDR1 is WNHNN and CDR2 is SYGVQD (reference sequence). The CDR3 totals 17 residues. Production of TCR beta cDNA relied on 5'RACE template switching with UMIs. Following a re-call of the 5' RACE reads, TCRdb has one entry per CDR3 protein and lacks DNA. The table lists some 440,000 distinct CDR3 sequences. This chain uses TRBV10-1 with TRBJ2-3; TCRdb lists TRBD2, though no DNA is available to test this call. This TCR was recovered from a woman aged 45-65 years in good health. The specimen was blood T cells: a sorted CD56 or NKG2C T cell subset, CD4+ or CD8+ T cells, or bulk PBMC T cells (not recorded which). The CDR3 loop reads CASPVLCSGRATDTQYF.